One and the same sample provided the 9 T cell receptor beta chains below, sequenced in a study of T cell repertoires in cytomegalovirus infection. These receptors lack a known antigen. TCRdb passed the reads through MiXCR, listing each CDR3 protein once. The table lists fewer than 850,000 distinct CDR3 sequences, roughly 28% of them singletons, with approximately 14% in the top ten. The sample in question was cultured CD8+ T cells from PBMCs, obtained from culture after CMV antigen stimulation. Receptors were obtained from a human donor in good health (CMV status not recorded). Some clones in this sample may be carry-over from other donors' samples.

This clonotype occurred a few times. The rearrangement joins TRBV19 to TRBJ1-1; D not resolved. Germline V CDR1 and CDR2: LNHDA, SQIVND (reference sequence). Between the trimmed V and J ends, which lost 3 bases and 5 bases, there was a span of 10 bases. CDR3 size: 13 residues. Here the CDR3 reads CASSIGPETEAFF. CDR3 DNA: TGTGCCAGTAGTATTGGGCCAGAGACTGAAGCTTTCTTT. The full variable domain, completed using reference TRBV19 and TRBJ1-1, is DGGITQSPKYLFRKEGQNVTLSCEQNLNHDAMYWYRQDPGQGLRLIYYSQIVNDFQKGDIAEGYSVSREKKESFPLTVTSAQKNPTAFYLCASSIGPETEAFFGQGTRLTVV.

V and J are TRBV12-3 or TRBV12-4 and TRBJ2-1; 11 nucleotides align to TRBD2. Unmatched junction bases numbered 6, after V lost 2 bases and J lost 0 bases. The CDR3 is 18 residues long. The CDR3 nucleotides read TGTGCCAGCAGTTTATCCTTAGCGGGGGGGCCCTCCTACAATGAGCAGTTCTTC. Translation: CASSLSLAGGPSYNEQFF.

V usage is TRBV7-9 and J usage is TRBJ1-2; D is undetermined. This CDR3 is 9 amino acids long. Per the germline V gene, CDR1 is SEHNR and CDR2 is FQNEAQ (reference sequence). V was clipped by 8 bases and J by 8 bases, with 6 bases between them. The CDR3 reads CASHRGYTF. The CDR3 nucleotides read TGTGCCAGCCATAGGGGCTACACCTTC.

The V gene is TRBV19, the J gene TRBJ1-6; D unclear. Germline CDR1 is LNHDA and CDR2 is SQIVND (reference sequence). The CDR3 runs to 14 residues. The V and J ends lost 7 bases and 13 bases respectively, with 20 bases between them. CDR3 sequence: CASTLDSDEFPLHF. The CDR3 DNA is TGTGCCAGTACACTAGACTCGGATGAATTCCCCCTCCACTTT.

The chain couples TRBV7-9 to TRBJ2-4; D gene ambiguous. CDR1 is SEHNR, CDR2 FQNEAQ, per germline (reference sequence). The germline V and J ends were trimmed by 3 bases and 6 bases, with 15 bases remaining between them. The CDR3 length is 15 residues. The CDR3 loop is CASSFPPVTLNIQYF. In nucleotides, the CDR3 is TGTGCCAGCAGCTTCCCTCCGGTGACGTTAAACATTCAGTACTTC.

Regarding this clonotype: One end of the junction is discordant with germline, which a read error may explain. The chain has TRBV28 and TRBJ1-1; a weak D match, TRBD1 (6 bases). CDR1 is MDHEN and CDR2 is SYDVKM in the germline V gene. CDR3 length: 15 amino acids. The CDR3 DNA sequence: TGTGCCGGCAGTCCTCGGGGGCCCCTGGACACTGAAGCTTTCTTT. Protein product: CAGSPRGPLDTEAFF.

The chain links TRBV7-9 to TRBJ2-5; D remains ambiguous. Germline loops: CDR1 SEHNR, CDR2 FQNEAQ (reference sequence). The CDR3 extends over 14 amino acids. Trimming removed 5 bases at V and 4 bases at J, with 14 bases between. DNA for the CDR3: TGTGCCAGCAGCACGGATCCTATGAGAGAGACCCAGTACTTC. Amino acids: CASSTDPMRETQYF.

J is TRBJ1-2 and V is TRBV10-3; no clear D gene. Germline CDR1 ENHRY, CDR2 SYGVKD. The CDR3 spans 11 residues. With 0 bases removed from V and 7 bases from J, the gap between germline ends came to 3 bases. CDR3 region: CAISESGGYTF. The CDR3 bases are TGTGCCATCAGTGAGTCTGGTGGCTACACCTTC.

This clonotype has more than one count but fewer than ten. This rearrangement joins TRBV27 to TRBJ2-2, with TRBD2 matching over 9 bases. Unmatched junction bases numbered 4, after V lost 1 base and J lost 4 bases. The CDR3 extends over 16 amino acids. The V gene's germline CDR1 is MNHEY and CDR2 SMNVEV (reference sequence). CDR3 region: CASSLWGTSLTGELFF. DNA of the CDR3: TGTGCCAGCAGTTTATGGGGGACTAGCCTCACCGGGGAGCTGTTTTTT.